Sequencing of this TCR beta chain was carried out in a study of T-cell memory formation after mild COVID-19. Study-wide results and limits: Clones contracting over day 15 to 85 were CD4/CD8 balanced, with later expanders leaning CD4+.

This clonotype was counted between two and nine times. What it recognizes is unknown. Between the trimmed V and J ends, which lost 1 base and 5 bases, there was a span of 12 bases. The CDR3 has 14 amino acids. Germline V CDR1 and CDR2: SGHDT, YYEEEE. MiXCR, applied by TCRdb to the 5' RACE reads, yields one record per CDR3 protein. The repertoire includes roughly 400,000 distinct CDR3 sequences, about a sixth of them detected once, and roughly 21% sits in the top ten. The chain has TRBV5-6 and TRBJ2-5; tentatively, D is TRBD2 (5 bases). This TCR came from a man between 18 and 29 years old who had mild COVID-19 (a few samples of this study predate the infection). Cell type and time point are not known. Sequencing was performed on PBMCs or a T cell subset sorted from them (not recorded which). The CDR3 protein is CASSLQPPGETQYF. The CDR3 coding sequence is TGTGCCAGCAGCTTGCAACCGCCGGGGGAGACCCAGTACTTC.